This T cell receptor beta chain is drawn from a study of beta chain features in type 1 diabetes. Study conclusions and caveats: People with Type 1 diabetes carried modestly yet significantly shorter TCRB CDR3s in all four CD4+ subsets. Compared with healthy donors, patients appeared to share more similar naive, central memory and regulatory TCRB repertoires.

Remarks on this clone: Its antigen is not identified.

Germline assignment: CDR1 ENHRY and CDR2 SYGVKD. CDR3 length: 14 residues. J lost 1 base, V lost 8 bases, and 6 bases had no gene match. Sequencing targeted expressed TCRB transcripts, as all isolated RNA had been reverse transcribed. TCRdb's table, derived via immunoSEQ multiplex PCR, lists solely in-frame clones and lacks some. The sample has about 150,000 clones; over 7.5% are singletons. Each donor gave one heparinised blood draw averaging about 116 mL. The TCR sequence derives from a young man in good health. The sequenced sample consisted of central memory CD4+ T cells from blood. The J gene is TRBJ2-3, the V gene TRBV10-3, with 7 bases fitting TRBD2. The CDR3 sequence is CAIALGGGTDTQYF. Here the CDR3 DNA reads TGTGCCATCGCGTTGGGGGGGGGCACAGATACGCAGTATTTT.